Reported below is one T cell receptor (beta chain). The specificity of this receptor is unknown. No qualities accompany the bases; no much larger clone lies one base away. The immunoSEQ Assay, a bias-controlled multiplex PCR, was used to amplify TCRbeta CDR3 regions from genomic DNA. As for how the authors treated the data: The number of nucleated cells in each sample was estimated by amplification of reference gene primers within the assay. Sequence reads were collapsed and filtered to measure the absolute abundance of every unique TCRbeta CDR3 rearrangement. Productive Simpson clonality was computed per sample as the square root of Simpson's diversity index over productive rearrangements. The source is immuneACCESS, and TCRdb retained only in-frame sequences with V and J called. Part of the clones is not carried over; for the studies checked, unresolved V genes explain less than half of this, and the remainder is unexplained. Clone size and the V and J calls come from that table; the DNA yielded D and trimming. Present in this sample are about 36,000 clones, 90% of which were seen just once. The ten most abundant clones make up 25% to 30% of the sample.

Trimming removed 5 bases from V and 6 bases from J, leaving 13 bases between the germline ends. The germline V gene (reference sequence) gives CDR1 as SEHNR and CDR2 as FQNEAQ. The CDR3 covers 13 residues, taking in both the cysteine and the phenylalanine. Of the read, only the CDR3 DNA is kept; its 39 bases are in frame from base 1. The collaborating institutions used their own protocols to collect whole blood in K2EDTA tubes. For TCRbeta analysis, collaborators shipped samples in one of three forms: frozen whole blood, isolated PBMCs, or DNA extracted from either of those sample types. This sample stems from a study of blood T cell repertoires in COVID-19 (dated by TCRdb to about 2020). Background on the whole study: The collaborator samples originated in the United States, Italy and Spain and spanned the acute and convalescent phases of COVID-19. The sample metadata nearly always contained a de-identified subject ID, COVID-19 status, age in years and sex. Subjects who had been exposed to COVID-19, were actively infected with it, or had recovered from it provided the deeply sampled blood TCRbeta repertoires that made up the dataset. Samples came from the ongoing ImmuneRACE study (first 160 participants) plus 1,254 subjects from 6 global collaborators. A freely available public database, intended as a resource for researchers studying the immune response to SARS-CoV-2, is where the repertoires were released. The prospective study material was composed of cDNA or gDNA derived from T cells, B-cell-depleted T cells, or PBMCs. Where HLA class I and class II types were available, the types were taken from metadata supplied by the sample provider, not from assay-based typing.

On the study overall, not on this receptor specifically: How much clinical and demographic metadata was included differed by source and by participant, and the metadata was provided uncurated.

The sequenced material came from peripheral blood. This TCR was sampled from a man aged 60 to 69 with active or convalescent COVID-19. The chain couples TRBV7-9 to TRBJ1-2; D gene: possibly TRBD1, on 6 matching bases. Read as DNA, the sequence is TGTGCCAGCAGCAGAATCCGACAGGATGGCTACACCTTC. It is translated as CASSRIRQDGYTF.